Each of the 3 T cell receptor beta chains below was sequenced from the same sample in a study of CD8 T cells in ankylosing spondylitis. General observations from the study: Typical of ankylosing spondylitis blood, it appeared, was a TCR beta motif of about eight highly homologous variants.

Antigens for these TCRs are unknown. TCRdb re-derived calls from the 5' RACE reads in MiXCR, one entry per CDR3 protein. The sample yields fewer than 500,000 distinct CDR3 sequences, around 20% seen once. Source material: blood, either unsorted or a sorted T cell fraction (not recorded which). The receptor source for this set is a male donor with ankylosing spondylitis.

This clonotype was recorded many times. The CDR3 DNA is TGTGCCAGCAGCTTAGGGACGACTAGCGGAGCTCTGGATGAGCAGTTCTTC. It specifies CASSLGTTSGALDEQFF. The V and J genes are TRBV11-1 and TRBJ2-1; 9 bases align to TRBD2. Germline V CDR1 and CDR2: SGHAT, FQDESV (reference sequence). The CDR3 loop spans 17 amino acids. Trimming at V came to 1 base and at J to 8 bases, leaving 12 bases not matched to a gene.

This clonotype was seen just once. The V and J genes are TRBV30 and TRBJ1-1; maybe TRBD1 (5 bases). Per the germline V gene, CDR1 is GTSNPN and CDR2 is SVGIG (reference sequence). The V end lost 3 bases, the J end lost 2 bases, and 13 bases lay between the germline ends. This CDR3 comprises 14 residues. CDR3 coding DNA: TGTGCCTGGAGGGGACGGGTGGATAACACTGAAGCTTTCTTT. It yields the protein CAWRGRVDNTEAFF.

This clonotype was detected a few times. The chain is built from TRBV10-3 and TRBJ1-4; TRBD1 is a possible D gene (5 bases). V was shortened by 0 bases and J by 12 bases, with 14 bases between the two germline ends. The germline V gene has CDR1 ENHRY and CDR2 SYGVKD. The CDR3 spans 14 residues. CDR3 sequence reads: CAISESRGGAELFF. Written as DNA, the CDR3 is TGTGCCATCAGTGAGTCGAGGGGTGGCGCGGAACTGTTTTTT.